This T cell receptor (beta chain) is drawn from a study of T-cell reconstitution after alpha-beta-depleted transplantation in children. Using unique molecular identifiers, the investigators prepared the TCRbeta library. MiXCR was run by TCRdb on the PCR reads, yielding one entry per CDR3 protein. The repertoire has some 290,000 distinct CDR3 sequences, 9.9% of them found once; the top ten carry around 10%. In its sample, this clonotype was seen a few times. The CDR3 is made up of 8 amino acids. V was cut by 3 bases and J by 12 bases, with 6 bases left in between. Germline V gene data show CDR1 as SQVTM and CDR2 as ANQGSEA.

The sequencing here drew on PBMCs from the stem cell graft donor, taken from the stem cell graft. The sequence came from a human donor who donated a stem cell graft to a child with SCID. The chain is built from TRBV29-1 and TRBJ2-7; D is ambiguous. CDR3 in DNA: TGCAGCGTTGAGGGCCCGTACTTC. Encoded protein: CSVEGPYF.